This T cell receptor beta chain was identified during a study of identical twins. Germline-derived CDR1 and CDR2 are SEHNR and FQNEAQ (reference sequence). The CDR3 extends over 14 amino acids. V dropped 5 bases and J dropped 1 base, with 11 bases sitting between them. TCRdb recomputed calls from the 5' RACE reads with MiXCR, one row per CDR3 protein. This table holds about 720,000 distinct CDR3 sequences, about 9.4% found once. These data also formed part of another study, on yellow fever vaccine responses in identical twins.

The chain carries TRBV7-9 and TRBJ1-2, with a weak D call TRBD1 (5 bases). The specimen was PBMCs. This sequence was found in a young woman in good health. The CDR3 DNA is TGTGCCAGCAGCCCATGGGACGTTAACTATGGCTACACCTTC. It codes for CASSPWDVNYGYTF. Supplemented by reference TRBV7-9 and TRBJ1-2, the full variable domain reads DTGVSQNPRHKITKRGQNVTFRCDPISEHNRLYWYRQTLGQGPEFLTYFQNEAQLEKSRLLSDRFSAERPKGSFSTLEIQRTEQGDSAMYLCASSPWDVNYGYTFGSGTRLTVV.